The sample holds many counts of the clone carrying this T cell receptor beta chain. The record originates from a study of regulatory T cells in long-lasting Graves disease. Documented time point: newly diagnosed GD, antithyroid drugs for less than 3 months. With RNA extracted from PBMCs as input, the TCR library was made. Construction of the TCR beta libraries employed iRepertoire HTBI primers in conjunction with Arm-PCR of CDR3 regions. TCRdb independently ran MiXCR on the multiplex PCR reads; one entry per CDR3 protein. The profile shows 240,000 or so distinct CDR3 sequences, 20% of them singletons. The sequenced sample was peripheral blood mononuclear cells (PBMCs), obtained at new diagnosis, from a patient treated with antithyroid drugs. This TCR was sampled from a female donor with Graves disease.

CDR3 amino acids: CASSPARRPSTDTQYF. In nucleotides, the CDR3 is TGTGCCAGCAGCCCGGCCCGTCGTCCTAGCACAGATACGCAGTATTTT. The chain carries TRBV27 and TRBJ2-3; D gene uncertain. CDR3 length: 16 residues. The V gene's germline CDR1 is MNHEY and CDR2 SMNVEV (reference sequence). Trimming removed 6 bases from V and 0 bases from J, with 16 bases in between.